The T cell receptor beta chain described here comes from a study of blood T cell repertoires in COVID-19. In the study overall: Samples came from the United States, Italy and Spain, spanning acute and convalescent COVID-19. PBMCs, B-cell-depleted T cells, or T cells provided the cDNA or gDNA that made up the material.

Study processing details: Researchers report that nucleated cell counts were estimated from reference gene primer amplification. Sequencing used immunoSEQ multiplex PCR; TCRdb keeps in-frame clones, though not all of them. The DNA gave D and trimming, while V, J and clone size come from that table. Found here are approximately 170,000 clones, 70% to 85% of them singletons; the top ten hold about 6.9%. V dropped 0 bases and J dropped 0 bases, with 4 bases sitting between them. The germline V gene has CDR1 SGHRS and CDR2 YFSETQ. The CDR3 totals 14 residues. This clone was seen a handful of times. In Seattle, patients joined the study during active infection and were tracked longitudinally.

Sequencing input: peripheral blood. This clonotype originated in a man older than 75 with COVID-19, enrolled during active disease. The chain employs TRBV5-1 and TRBJ1-3, with no clear D. For the CDR3, the DNA is TGCGCCAGCAGCTTGGCTGTCTCTGGAAACACCATATATTTT. Protein: CASSLAVSGNTIYF.